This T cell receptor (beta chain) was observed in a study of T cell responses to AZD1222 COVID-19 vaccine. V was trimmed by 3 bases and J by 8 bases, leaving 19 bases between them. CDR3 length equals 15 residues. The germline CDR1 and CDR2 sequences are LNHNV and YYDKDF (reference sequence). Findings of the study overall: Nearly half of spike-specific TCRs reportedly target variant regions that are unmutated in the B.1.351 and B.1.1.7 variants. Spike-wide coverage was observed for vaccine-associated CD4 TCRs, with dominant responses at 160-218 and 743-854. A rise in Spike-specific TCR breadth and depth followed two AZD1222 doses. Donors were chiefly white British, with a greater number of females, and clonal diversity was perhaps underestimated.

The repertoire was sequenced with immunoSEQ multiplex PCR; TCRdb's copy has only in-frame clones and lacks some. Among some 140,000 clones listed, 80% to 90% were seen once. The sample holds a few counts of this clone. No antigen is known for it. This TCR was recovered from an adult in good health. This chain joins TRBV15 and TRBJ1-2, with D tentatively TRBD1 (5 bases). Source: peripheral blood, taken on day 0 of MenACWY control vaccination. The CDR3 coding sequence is TGTGCCACCAGCAGGGACCAGGGTCAGGGTTCAGGCTACACCTTC. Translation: CATSRDQGQGSGYTF.